Described below is a single TCR beta chain sequence and its context. The data were taken from a study of T cells in localized non-small cell lung cancer. This CDR3 spans 12 amino acids. Trimming removed 6 bases from V and 1 base from J, with 6 bases in between. CDR1 and CDR2 from the germline V gene are MNHEY and SVGAGI. Repertoires were generated with immunoSEQ multiplex PCR, while TCRdb's copy carries only in-frame clones and drops some. The sample consists of 60,000 to 75,000 clones, about four fifths of them appearing once. V gene TRBV6-5 combines with J gene TRBJ1-1, with a tentative D call TRBD1 (5 bases). The receptor's source is a female donor older than 55 with stage I lung adenocarcinoma. The material was peripheral blood, obtained before any cancer treatment. CDR3 sequence: CASRRGNTEAFF. The CDR3 coding sequence is TGTGCCAGCAGGAGGGGGAACACTGAAGCTTTCTTT.